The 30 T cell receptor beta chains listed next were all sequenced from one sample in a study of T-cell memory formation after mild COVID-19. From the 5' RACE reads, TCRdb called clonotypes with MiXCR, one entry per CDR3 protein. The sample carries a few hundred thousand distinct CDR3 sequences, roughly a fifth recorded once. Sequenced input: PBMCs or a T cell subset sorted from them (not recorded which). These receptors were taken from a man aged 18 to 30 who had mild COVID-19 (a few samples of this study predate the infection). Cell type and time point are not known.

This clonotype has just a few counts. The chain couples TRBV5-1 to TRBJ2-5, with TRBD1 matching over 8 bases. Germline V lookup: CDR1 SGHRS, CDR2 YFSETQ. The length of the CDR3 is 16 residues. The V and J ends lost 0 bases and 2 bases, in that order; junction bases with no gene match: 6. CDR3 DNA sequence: TGCGCCAGCAGCTTGGCAGGGGGCGGAGGGCAAGAGACCCAGTACTTC. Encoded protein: CASSLAGGGGQETQYF.

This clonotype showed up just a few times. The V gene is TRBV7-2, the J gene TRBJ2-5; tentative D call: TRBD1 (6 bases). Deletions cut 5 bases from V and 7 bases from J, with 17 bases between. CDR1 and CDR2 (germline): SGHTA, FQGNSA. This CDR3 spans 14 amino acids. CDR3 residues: CASSGSGVEGTQYF. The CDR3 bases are TGTGCCAGCAGCGGTTCAGGGGTCGAGGGGACCCAGTACTTC. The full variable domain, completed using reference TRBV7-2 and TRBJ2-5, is GAGVSQSPSNKVTEKGKDVELRCDPISGHTALYWYRQSLGQGLEFLIYFQGNSAPDKSGLPSDRFSAERTGGSVSTLTIQRTQQEDSAVYLCASSGSGVEGTQYFGPGTRLLVL.

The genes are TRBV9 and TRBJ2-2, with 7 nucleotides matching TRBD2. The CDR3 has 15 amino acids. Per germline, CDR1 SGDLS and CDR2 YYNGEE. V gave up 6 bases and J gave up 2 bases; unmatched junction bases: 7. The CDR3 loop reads CASTAGTTNTGELFF. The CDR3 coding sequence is TGTGCCAGCACCGCCGGGACTACTAACACCGGGGAGCTGTTTTTT.

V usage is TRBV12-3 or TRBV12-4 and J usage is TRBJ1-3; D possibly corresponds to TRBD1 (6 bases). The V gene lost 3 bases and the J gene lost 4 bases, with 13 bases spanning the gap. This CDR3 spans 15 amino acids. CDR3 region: CASSFTGFSGNTIYF. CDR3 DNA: TGTGCCAGCAGTTTCACAGGGTTTTCAGGAAACACCATATATTTT.

The CDR3 DNA sequence: TGTGCCAGCAGCCAAGAGAGGATTACCTATGGCTACACCTTC. Its translation is CASSQERITYGYTF. V and J are TRBV4-2 and TRBJ1-2; unclear D gene. V lost 0 bases to trimming and J lost 4 bases, with 9 bases between them. This CDR3 region has 14 residues. Germline lookup yields CDR1 LGHNA and CDR2 YNFKEQ.

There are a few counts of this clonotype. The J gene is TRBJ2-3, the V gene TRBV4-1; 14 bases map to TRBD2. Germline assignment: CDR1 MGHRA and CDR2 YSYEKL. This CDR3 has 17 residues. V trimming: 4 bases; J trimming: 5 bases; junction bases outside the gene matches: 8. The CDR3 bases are TGCGCCAGCAGCCCACGACTAGCGGGGGGGCCGGGAGATACGCAGTATTTT. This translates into CASSPRLAGGPGDTQYF.

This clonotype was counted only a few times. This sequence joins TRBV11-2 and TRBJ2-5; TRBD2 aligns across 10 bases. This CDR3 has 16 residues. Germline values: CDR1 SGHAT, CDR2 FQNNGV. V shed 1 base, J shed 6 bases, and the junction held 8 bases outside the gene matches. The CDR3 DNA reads TGTGCCAGCAGCTTAGTTGGGGCTAGCGGGGGCAAGACCCAGTACTTC. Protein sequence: CASSLVGASGGKTQYF.

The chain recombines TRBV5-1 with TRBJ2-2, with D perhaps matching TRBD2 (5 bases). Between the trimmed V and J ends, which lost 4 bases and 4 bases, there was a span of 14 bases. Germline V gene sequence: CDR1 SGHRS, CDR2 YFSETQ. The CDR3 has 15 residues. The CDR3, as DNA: TGCGCCAGCAGCCAAACTAGTGAGGGCACCGGGGAGCTGTTTTTT. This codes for CASSQTSEGTGELFF.

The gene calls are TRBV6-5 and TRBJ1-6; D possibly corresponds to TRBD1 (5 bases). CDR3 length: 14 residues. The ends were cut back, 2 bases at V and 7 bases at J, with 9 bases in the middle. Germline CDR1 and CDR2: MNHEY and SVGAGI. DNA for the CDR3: TGTGCCAGCAGTTACCAGGGTTGGAATTCACCCCTCCACTTT. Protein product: CASSYQGWNSPLHF.

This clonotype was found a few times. The CDR3 spells CASSGGRGEKLFF. CDR3 sequence (DNA): TGTGCCAGCAGCGGGGGACGGGGTGAAAAACTGTTTTTT. The rearrangement links TRBV9 to TRBJ1-4; TRBD1 is a possible D gene (5 bases). Trimming pared 3 bases from V and 7 bases from J, leaving 10 bases between. The length of the CDR3 is 13 residues. CDR1 and CDR2 (germline): SGDLS, YYNGEE.

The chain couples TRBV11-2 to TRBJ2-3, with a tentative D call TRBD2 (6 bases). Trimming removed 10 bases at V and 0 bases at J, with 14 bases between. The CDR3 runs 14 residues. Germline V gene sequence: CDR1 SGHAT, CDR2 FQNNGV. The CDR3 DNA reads TGTGCCATCTCGGGGGACGGCAGCACAGATACGCAGTATTTT. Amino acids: CAISGDGSTDTQYF.

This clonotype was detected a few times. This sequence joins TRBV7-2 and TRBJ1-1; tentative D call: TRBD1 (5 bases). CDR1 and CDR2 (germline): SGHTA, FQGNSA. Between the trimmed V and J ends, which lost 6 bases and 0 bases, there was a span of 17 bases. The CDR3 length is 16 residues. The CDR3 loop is CASRSPGGAMNTEAFF. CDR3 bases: TGTGCCAGCAGGTCTCCCGGCGGGGCCATGAACACTGAAGCTTTCTTT.

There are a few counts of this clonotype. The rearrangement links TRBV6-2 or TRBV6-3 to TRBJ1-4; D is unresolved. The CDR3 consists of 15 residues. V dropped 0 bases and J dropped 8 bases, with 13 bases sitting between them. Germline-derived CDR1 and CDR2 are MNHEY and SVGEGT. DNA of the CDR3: TGTGCCAGCAGTTACTCGCGGAGGTCTGAGGAAAAACTGTTTTTT. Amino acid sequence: CASSYSRRSEEKLFF.

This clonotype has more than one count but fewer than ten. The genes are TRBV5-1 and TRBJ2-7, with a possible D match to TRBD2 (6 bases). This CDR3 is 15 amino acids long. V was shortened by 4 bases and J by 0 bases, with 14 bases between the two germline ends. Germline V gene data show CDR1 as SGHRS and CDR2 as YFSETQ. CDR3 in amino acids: CASSPGLLNSYEQYV. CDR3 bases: TGCGCCAGCAGCCCGGGACTCCTAAACTCCTACGAGCAGTACGTC.

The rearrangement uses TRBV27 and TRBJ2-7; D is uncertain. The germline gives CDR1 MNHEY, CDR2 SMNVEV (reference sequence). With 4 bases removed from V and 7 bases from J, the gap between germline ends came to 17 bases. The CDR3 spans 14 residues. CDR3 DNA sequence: TGTGCCAGCAGTTCCGGGCCCGCTCTGAGGGAGCAGTACTTC. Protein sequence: CASSSGPALREQYF.

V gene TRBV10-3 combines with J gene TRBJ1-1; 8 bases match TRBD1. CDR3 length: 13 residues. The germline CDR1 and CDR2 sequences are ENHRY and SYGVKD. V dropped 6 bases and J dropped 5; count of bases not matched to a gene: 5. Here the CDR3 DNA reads TGTGCCATCAGCCTCACAGGGGGGACTGAAGCTTTCTTT. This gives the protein CAISLTGGTEAFF.

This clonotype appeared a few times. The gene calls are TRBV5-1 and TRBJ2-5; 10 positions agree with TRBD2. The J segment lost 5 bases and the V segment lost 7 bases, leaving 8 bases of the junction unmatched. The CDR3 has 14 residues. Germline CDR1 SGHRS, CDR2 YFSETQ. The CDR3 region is CASRTAGGPETQYF. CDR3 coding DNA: TGCGCCAGCCGGACAGCGGGGGGGCCTGAGACCCAGTACTTC.

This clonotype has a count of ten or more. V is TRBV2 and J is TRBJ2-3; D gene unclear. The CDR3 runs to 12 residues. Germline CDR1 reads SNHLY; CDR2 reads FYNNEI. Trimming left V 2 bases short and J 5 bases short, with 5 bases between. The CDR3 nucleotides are TGTGCCAGCAGTGAACTGGAAGATACGCAGTATTTT. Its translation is CASSELEDTQYF. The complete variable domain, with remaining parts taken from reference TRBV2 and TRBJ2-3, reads EPEVTQTPSHQVTQMGQEVILRCVPISNHLYFYWYRQILGQKVEFLVSFYNNEISEKSEIFDDQFSVERPDGSNFTLKIRSTKLEDSAMYFCASSELEDTQYFGPGTRLTVL.

The CDR3 here is CSARAPNQETQYF. The CDR3 bases are TGCAGTGCTAGGGCTCCCAACCAAGAGACCCAGTACTTC. The chain recombines TRBV20-1 with TRBJ2-5; D gene ambiguous. The CDR3 extends over 13 amino acids. The ends were cut back, 3 bases at V and 0 bases at J, with 8 bases in the middle. Germline lookup yields CDR1 DFQATT and CDR2 SNEGSKA (reference sequence).

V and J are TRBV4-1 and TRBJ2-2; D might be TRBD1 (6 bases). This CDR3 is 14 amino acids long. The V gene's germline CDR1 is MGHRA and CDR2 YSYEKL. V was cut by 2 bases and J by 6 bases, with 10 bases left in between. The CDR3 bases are TGCGCCAGCAGCCAACCCAGGGGTGCCGGGGAGCTGTTTTTT. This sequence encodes CASSQPRGAGELFF.

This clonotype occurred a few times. This CDR3 is CASSYGQGPHYEQYF. The CDR3 coding sequence is TGTGCCAGCAGTTACGGGCAGGGGCCGCACTACGAGCAGTACTTC. This chain uses TRBV6-5 with TRBJ2-7, with D perhaps TRBD1 (6 bases). The CDR3 spans 15 residues. The germline V and J ends were trimmed by 2 bases and 3 bases, with 14 bases remaining between them. CDR1 MNHEY and CDR2 SVGAGI come from the germline V gene.

CDR3 region: CATSRGSDGGNQPQHF. CDR3 coding DNA: TGTGCCACCAGCAGAGGGTCAGACGGCGGCAATCAGCCCCAGCATTTT. V usage is TRBV15 and J usage is TRBJ1-5; no clear D. Per the germline V gene, CDR1 is LNHNV and CDR2 is YYDKDF (reference sequence). Trimming cost V 1 base and J 2 bases, with 12 bases left between them. CDR3 length: 16 residues.

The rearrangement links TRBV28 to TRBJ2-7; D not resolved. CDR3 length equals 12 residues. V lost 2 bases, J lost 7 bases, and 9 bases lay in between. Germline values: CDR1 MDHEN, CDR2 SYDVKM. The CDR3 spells CASSLKVGEQYV. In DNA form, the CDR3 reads TGTGCCAGCAGTTTAAAAGTCGGGGAGCAGTACGTC.

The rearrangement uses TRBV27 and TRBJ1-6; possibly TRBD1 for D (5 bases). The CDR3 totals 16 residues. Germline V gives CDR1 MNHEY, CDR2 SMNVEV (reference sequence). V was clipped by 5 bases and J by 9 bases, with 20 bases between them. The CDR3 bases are TGTGCCAGCAGTCTAACCGGGACCTCAAGGGGTTCACCCCTCCACTTT. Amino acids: CASSLTGTSRGSPLHF.

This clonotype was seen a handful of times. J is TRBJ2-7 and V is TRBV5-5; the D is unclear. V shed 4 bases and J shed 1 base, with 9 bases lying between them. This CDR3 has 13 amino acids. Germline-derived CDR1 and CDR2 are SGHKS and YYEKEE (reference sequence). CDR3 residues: CASSQSWSYEQYV. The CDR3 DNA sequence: TGTGCCAGCAGCCAGTCTTGGTCCTACGAGCAGTACGTC.

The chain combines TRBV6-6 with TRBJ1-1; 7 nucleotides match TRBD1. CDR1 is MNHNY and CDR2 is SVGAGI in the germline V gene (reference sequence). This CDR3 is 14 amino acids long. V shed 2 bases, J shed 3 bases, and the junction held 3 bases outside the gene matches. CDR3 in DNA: TGTGCCAGCAGTTACGAGGGGGCGGACACTGAAGCTTTCTTT. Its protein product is CASSYEGADTEAFF.

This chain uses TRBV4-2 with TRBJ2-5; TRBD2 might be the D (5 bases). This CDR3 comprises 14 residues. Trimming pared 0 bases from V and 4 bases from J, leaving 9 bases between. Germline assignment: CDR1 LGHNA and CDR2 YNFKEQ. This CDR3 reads CASSQELVGETQYF. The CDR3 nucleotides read TGTGCCAGCAGCCAAGAACTAGTCGGAGAGACCCAGTACTTC.

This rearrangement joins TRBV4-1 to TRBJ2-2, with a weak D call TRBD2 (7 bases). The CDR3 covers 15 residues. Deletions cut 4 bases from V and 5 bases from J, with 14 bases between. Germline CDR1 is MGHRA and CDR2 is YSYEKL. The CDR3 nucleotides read TGCGCCAGCAGCCGGGGGGGCGGTGGAACCGGGGAGCTGTTTTTT. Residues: CASSRGGGGTGELFF.

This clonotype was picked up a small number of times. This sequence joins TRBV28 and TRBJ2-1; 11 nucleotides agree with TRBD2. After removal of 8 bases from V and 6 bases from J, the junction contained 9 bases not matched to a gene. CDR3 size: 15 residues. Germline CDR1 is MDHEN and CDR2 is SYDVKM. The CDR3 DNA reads TGTGCCAGCGTAACTAGCGGGGGAGGGACCAATGAGCAGTTCTTC. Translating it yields CASVTSGGGTNEQFF.

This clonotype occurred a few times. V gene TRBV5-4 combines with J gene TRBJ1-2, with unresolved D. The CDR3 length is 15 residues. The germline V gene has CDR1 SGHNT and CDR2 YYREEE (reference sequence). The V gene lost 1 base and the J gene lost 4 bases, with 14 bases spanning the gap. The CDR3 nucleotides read TGTGCCAGCAGCTTGAAGATCCCCGGGTCCTATGGCTACACCTTC. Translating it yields CASSLKIPGSYGYTF. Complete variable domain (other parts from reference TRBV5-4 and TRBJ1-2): ETGVTQSPTHLIKTRGQQVTLRCSSQSGHNTVSWYQQALGQGPQFIFQYYREEENGRGNFPPRFSGLQFPNYSSELNVNALELDDSALYLCASSLKIPGSYGYTFGSGTRLTVV.